The TCR beta chain under discussion was sequenced for a study of T cell changes during pregnancy in multiple sclerosis. TCRdb's copy holds only in-frame clones and misses some; the assay was immunoSEQ multiplex PCR. The sample includes about 23,000 clones, roughly 87% of them seen just once. The V end was cut by 0 bases, the J end by 2 bases, with 14 bases between. This CDR3 region has 16 residues. Looked up from germline, CDR1 is LGHNA and CDR2 is YSLEER. The material sequenced was CD8+ T cells from peripheral blood mononuclear cells, taken after pregnancy. This TCR was sampled from a female donor with multiple sclerosis, enrolled in a pregnancy study. The chain has TRBV4-3 and TRBJ2-7, with D possibly TRBD2 on 6 matching bases. Written as DNA, the CDR3 is TGCGCCAGCAGCCAAGATAGCCGGGAGTACCCCTACGAGCAGTACTTC. It specifies CASSQDSREYPYEQYF.